This record covers a single TCR beta chain. Its antigen remains unidentified. This sample was taken from a study of neurological immune-mediated disorders. The V gene end was trimmed by 4 bases and the J gene end by 2 bases; junction bases not matched to a gene: 2. Germline V CDR1 and CDR2: SGHRS, YFSETQ. The CDR3 spans 13 residues. Study observations and caveats: No expanded-clone CDR3 amino acid sequence recurred across subjects, suggesting private TCR-beta repertoires.

For the unsorted libraries, 2 million PBMCs stored at -80 C served as input. 5'RACE with 10-nucleotide random UMIs produced the cDNA. Sequencing of 15-18 subjects in each run yielded over 180 million TCR-beta sequences. One entry per CDR3 protein, called by TCRdb with MiXCR from the 5' RACE reads. This table holds roughly 56,000 distinct CDR3 sequences, 10% to 12% found once. The TCR originated in a man aged 55-75 years in good health. What was sequenced was PBMCs. J is TRBJ2-5 and V is TRBV5-1, with 7 bases matching TRBD1. The CDR3 loop reads CASSGTAQETQYF. The CDR3, as DNA: TGCGCCAGCAGCGGGACAGCACAAGAGACCCAGTACTTC.